This TCR beta chain was captured by sequencing in a study of monozygotic twins with inflammatory bowel disease (dated by TCRdb to 2018 to 2020). Study-level background: A total of approximately 28 monozygotic twin pairs were included in the full study, comprising nine German pairs (four IBD-concordant, five IBD-discordant) and 19 IBD-discordant Danish pairs. The search for disease-associated traits relied mainly on comparing, within discordant pairs, IBD patients with their genetically identical healthy co-twins. Each individual had, on average, about 151 000 unique TCRalpha sequences and 181 000 unique TCRbeta sequences available for analysis.

Taken from the germline V gene, the CDR1 and CDR2 loops are KGHSH and LQKENI. The CDR3 starts with the cysteine, ends with the phenylalanine, and has 17 residues. No coding sequence is recorded. From each donor, a roughly 2.7 ml peripheral blood sample was collected into PAXgene tubes and kept at -80 degrees C. Without T cell sorting, total RNA was isolated from whole blood using the PAXgene blood miRNA kit on an automated QIAcube. Peripheral blood from monozygotic twin pairs who were concordant or discordant for inflammatory bowel disease underwent deep TCRalpha and TCRbeta repertoire profiling using unique molecular barcoding. For every twin pair, smoking habits were documented, and each individual was categorised as a current, former or never smoker. Overall study results and their limits: Concordant and discordant twins showed no difference in repertoire similarity, possibly because of limited statistical power. IBD patients shared fewer clonotypes with other individuals than healthy twins did, most markedly in patients showing signs of disease activity. No single strong signal or clonotype linked to IBD turned up in the results, so the idea that one exists was not supported. Distinction between different T cell subtypes could not be achieved in the analysis. Because patients were on differing immunosuppressive treatments, the repertoires may have picked up extra background noise and inter-individual variability. A decrease in TCRbeta repertoire diversity, as measured by inverse Simpson index, was observed in IBD patients compared with their healthy co-twins.

With regard to this clonotype: No cognate antigen has been identified for it.

Library construction relied on 5' RACE. The input for every TCR library was around 3,800 ng of total RNA. For each sample, cDNA was synthesized in eight separate reactions using SMARTScribe reverse transcriptase. Unique molecular identifiers containing a 6-nucleotide sample barcode were introduced through template switching during cDNA synthesis. TCRalpha and TCRbeta cDNA was amplified by two nested PCRs of approximately 17 and 9 cycles, with bead purification after each PCR. Before amplification, the cDNA was treated with uracil DNA-glycosylase and purified using the QIAquick PCR purification kit. In the second PCR, Illumina TruSeq-compatible adapters and sample-specific barcodes were added. TapeStation and Qubit were used to check library quality and concentration, and about 5 ng of each library was pooled. Sequencing of pooled libraries was carried out on an Illumina HiSeq2500 single-index Rapid Run using 2 x 100 bp reads and custom sequencing primers. Turning to the authors' computational methods: MiGEC version 1.2.6 was used for UMI-based consensus assembly, which corrected PCR and sequencing errors. MiXCR version 2.1.1 handled V(D)J alignment, clonotype assembly and CDR3 extraction. Gene usage, clonotype sharing and MAIT/NKT TCR abundance were normalised by analysing the top 1000, 10 000 and 20 000 clonotypes per sample. Diversity was computed as the inverse Simpson index with the vegan R package after downsampling to 27 000 UMIs. Statistical testing used paired Mann-Whitney U tests on the discordant twin pairs and applied Benjamini-Hochberg correction for multiple testing. With the reads reprocessed by TCRdb, a single entry stands for each CDR3 protein sequence and no DNA is reported. For this entry, the V and J calls and clone size follow TCRdb and not the study's own pipeline. The table held for this sample gives around 450,000 distinct CDR3 sequences. Around 2.4% of the sample is taken by the ten largest.

Sequenced: blood. The chain was built from TRBV18 and TRBJ2-2. The clonotype comes from a human donor with ulcerative colitis or Crohn's disease, or a healthy co-twin of an affected twin (not recorded which). The CDR3 region: CASSPLLAQSNTGELFF.